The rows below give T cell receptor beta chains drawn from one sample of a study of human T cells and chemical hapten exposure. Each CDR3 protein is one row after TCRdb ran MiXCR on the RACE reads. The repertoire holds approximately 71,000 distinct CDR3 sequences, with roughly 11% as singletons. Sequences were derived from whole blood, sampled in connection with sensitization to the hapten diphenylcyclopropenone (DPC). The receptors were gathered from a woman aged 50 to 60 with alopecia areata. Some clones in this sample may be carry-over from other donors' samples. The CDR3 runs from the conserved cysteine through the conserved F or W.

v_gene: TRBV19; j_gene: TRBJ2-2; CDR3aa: CASSISTGSTGELFF
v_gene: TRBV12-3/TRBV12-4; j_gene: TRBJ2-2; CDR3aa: CASSPSGDGTRELFF
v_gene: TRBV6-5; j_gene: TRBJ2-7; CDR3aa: CASSYPYLGGYKYF
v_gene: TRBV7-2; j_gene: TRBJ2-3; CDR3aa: CASSITTITDTQYF
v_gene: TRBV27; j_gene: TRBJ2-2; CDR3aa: CANSPNGQANTGELFF
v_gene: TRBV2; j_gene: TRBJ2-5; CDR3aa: CASRDPASKTQYF
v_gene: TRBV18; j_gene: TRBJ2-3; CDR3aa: CASSPLKREITDTQYF
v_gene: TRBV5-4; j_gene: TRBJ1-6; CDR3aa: CASSFDYSPLHF
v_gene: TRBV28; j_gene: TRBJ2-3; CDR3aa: CASSFQGGGITNTQYF
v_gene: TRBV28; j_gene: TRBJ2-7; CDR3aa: CASSIGDEQYF
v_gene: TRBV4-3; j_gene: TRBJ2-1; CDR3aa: CASSQAGQTYNEQFF
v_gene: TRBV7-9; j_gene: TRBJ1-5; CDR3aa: CASSFDGSPHQPQHF
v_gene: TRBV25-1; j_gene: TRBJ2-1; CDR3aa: CASTGTGFRNEQFF
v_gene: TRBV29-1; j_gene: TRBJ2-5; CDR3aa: CSSTDSQETQYF
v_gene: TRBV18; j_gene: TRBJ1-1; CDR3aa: CASSPEQGLEAFF
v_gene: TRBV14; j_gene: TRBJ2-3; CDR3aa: CASSQGLAASTDTQYF
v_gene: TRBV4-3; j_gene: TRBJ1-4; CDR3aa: CASSPDRGSNEKLFF
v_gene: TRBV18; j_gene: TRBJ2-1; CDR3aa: CASSPPLDVSYNEQFF
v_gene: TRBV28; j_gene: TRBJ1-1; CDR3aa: CASSPLYTEAFF
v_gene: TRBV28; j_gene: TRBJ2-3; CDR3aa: CASSRDRAFQWADTQYF
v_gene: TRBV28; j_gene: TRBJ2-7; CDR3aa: CASKSTVQYF
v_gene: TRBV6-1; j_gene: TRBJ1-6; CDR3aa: CASQGATNSPLHF
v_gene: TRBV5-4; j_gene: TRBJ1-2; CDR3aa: CASSLNSYGYTF
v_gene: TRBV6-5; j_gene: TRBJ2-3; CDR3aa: CASSYGKGGPDTQYF
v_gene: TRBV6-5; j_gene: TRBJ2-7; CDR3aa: CASSPDSYSYEQYF
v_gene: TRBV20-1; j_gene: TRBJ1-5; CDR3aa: CSARDRDVNQPQHF
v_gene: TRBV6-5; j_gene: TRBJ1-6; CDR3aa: CASSYSGATSPLHF
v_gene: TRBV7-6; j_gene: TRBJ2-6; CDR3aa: CASSLGRSSGANVLTF
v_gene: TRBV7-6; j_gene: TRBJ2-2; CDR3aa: CASSLVGPHSVTGELFF
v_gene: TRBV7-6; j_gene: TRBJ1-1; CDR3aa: CASSLMGQGSTEAFF
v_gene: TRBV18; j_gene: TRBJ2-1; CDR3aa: CASSPGTRDNEQFF
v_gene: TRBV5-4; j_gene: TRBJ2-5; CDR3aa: CASSSFSGKETQYF
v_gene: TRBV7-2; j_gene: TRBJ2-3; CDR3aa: CASSRGASTDTQYF